This TCR beta chain was recorded in a study of T cell changes during pregnancy in multiple sclerosis. Trimming at V came to 3 bases and at J to 3 bases, leaving 6 bases not matched to a gene. This CDR3 has 16 residues. Germline values: CDR1 LNHNV, CDR2 YYDKDF (reference sequence). Sequenced by immunoSEQ multiplex PCR; TCRdb stores in-frame clones only, minus some. Seen here are about 130,000 clones, around 97% observed once, and the top ten hold over 0.35%. This specimen was peripheral blood, taken after pregnancy. This receptor was obtained from a female donor with multiple sclerosis, enrolled in a pregnancy study. This chain uses TRBV15 with TRBJ2-3, with 10 bases lining up with TRBD2. CDR3 sequence: CATSSFSGRKTDTQYF. The CDR3 DNA reads as TGTGCCACCAGCAGTTTTAGCGGGAGGAAAACAGATACGCAGTATTTT.